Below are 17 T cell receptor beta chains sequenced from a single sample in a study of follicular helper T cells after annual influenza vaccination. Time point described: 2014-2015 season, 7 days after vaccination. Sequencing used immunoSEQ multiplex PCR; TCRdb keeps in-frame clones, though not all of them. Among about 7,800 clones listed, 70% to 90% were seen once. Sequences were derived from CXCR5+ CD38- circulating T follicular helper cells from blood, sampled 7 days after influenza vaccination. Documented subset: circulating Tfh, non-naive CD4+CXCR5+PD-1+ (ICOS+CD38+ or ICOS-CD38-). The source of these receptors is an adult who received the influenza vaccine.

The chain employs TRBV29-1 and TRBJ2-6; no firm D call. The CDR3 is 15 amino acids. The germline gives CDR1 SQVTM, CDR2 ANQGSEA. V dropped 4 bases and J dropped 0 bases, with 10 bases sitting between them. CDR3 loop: CSVVGSPSGANVLTF. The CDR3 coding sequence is TGCAGCGTTGTAGGCAGTCCCTCTGGGGCCAACGTCCTGACTTTC. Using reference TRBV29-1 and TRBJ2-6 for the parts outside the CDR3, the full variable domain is SAVISQKPSRDICQRGTSLTIQCQVDSQVTMMFWYRQQPGQSLTLIATANQGSEATYESGFVIDKFPISRPNLTFSTLTVSNMSPEDSSIYLCSVVGSPSGANVLTFGAGSRLTVL.

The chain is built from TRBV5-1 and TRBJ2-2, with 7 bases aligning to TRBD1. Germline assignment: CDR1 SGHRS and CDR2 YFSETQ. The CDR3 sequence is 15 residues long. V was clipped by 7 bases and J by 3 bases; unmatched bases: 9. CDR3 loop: CASRGGGLDTGELFF. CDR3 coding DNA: TGCGCCAGCCGAGGGGGCGGTTTAGACACCGGGGAGCTGTTTTTT. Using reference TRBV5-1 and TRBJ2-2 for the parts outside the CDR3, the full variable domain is KAGVTQTPRYLIKTRGQQVTLSCSPISGHRSVSWYQQTPGQGLQFLFEYFSETQRNKGNFPGRFSGRQFSNSRSEMNVSTLELGDSALYLCASRGGGLDTGELFFGEGSRLTVL.

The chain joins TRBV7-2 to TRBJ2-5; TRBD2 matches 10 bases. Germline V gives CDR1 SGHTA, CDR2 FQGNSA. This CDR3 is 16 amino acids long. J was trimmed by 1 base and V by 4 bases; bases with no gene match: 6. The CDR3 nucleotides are TGTGCCAGCAGCTCCTCCTTAGCGGGGGGCCAAGAGACCCAGTACTTC. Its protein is CASSSSLAGGQETQYF.

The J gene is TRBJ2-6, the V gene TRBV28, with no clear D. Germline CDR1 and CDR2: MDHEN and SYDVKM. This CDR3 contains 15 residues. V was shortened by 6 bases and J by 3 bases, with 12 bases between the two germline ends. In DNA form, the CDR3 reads TGTGCCAGCAGCCCCTGGGCAATTGGGGCCAACGTCCTGACTTTC. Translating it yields CASSPWAIGANVLTF.

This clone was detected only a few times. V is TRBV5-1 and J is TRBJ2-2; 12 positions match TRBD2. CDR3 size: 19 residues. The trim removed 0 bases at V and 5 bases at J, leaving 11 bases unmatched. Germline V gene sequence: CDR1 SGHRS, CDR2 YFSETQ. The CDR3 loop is CASSLGASGGAVETGELFF. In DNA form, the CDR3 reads TGCGCCAGCAGCTTGGGCGCTAGCGGGGGGGCCGTTGAGACCGGGGAGCTGTTTTTT.

The CDR3 DNA follows: TGTGCCAGTATGGCGGAGTATAATTCACCCCTCCACTTT. It specifies CASMAEYNSPLHF. The V and J genes are TRBV19 and TRBJ1-6; D is unclear. The CDR3 extends over 13 amino acids. Trimming removed 7 bases at V and 4 bases at J, with 8 bases between. Germline values: CDR1 LNHDA, CDR2 SQIVND (reference sequence).

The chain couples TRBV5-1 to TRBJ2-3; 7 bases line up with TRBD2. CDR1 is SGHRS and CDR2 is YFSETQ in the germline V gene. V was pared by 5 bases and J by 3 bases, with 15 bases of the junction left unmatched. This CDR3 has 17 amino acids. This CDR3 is CASRKTSSGGWTDTQYF. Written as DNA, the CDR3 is TGCGCCAGCAGAAAGACTAGCTCTGGAGGATGGACAGATACGCAGTATTTT.

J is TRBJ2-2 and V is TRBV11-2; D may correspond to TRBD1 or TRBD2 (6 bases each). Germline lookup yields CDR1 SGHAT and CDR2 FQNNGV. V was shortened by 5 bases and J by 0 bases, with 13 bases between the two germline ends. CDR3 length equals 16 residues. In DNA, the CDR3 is TGTGCCAGCAGCCACTGGGGGGCCCCGAACACCGGGGAGCTGTTTTTT. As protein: CASSHWGAPNTGELFF.

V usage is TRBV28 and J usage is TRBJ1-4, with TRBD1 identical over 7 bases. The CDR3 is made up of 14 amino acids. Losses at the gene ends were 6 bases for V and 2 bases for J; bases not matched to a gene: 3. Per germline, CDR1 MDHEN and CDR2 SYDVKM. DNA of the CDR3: TGTGCCAGCAGGGGGACAGTCACTAATGAAAAACTGTTTTTT. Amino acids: CASRGTVTNEKLFF. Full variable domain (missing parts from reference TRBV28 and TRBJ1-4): DVKVTQSSRYLVKRTGEKVFLECVQDMDHENMFWYRQDPGLGLRLIYFSYDVKMKEKGDIPEGYSVSREKKERFSLILESASTNQTSMYLCASRGTVTNEKLFFGSGTQLSVL.

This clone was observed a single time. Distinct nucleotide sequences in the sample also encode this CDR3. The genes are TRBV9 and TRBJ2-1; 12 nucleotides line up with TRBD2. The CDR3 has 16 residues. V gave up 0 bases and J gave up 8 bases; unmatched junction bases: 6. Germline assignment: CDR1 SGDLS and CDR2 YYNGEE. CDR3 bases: TGTGCCAGCAGCGTAGGTCTAGCGGGGGGGTCTGATGAGCAGTTCTTC. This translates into CASSVGLAGGSDEQFF.

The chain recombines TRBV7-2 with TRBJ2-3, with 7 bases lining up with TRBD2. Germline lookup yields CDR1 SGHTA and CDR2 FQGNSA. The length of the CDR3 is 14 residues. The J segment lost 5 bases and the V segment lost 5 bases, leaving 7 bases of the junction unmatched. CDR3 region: CASSARKRGDTQYF. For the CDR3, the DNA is TGTGCCAGCAGCGCTCGAAAGCGGGGAGATACGCAGTATTTT.

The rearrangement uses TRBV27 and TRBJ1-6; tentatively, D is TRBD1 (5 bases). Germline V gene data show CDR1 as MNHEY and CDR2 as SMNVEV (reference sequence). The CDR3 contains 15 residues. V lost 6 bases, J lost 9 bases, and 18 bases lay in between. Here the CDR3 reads CASRSTGGGISPLHF. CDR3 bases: TGTGCCAGCAGATCCACCGGGGGGGGGATTTCACCCCTCCACTTT.

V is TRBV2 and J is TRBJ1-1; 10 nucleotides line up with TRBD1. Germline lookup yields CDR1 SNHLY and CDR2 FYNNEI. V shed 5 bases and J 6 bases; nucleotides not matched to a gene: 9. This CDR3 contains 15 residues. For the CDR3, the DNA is TGTGCCAGCAGTCCTAAGACAGGGGGCACGGCTGAAGCTTTCTTT. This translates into CASSPKTGGTAEAFF.

The CDR3, as DNA: TGTGCAAGTCGATGGGGACGGGGCTGGCATCAGCCCCAGCATTTT. This sequence encodes CASRWGRGWHQPQHF. V is TRBV12-2 and J is TRBJ1-5. TRBV12-2 is shown as a pseudogene. CDR3 length: 15 residues.

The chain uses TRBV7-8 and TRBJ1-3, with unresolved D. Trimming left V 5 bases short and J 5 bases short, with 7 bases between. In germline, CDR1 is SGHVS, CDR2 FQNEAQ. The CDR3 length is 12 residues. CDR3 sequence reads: CASSEDRNTIYF. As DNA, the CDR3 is TGTGCCAGCAGCGAAGACAGAAACACCATATATTTT.

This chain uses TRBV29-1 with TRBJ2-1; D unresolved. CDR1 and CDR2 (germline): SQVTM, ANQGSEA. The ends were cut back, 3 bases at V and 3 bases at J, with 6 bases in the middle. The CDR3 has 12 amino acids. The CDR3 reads CSVDLGYNEQFF. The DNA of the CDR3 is TGCAGCGTTGATTTAGGCTACAATGAGCAGTTCTTC.

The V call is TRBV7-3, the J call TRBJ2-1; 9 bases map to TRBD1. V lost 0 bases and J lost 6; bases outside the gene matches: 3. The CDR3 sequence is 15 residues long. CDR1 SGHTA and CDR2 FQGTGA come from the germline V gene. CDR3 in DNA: TGTGCCAGCAGCTTAACGGGGGACAGGGTCAATGAGCAGTTCTTC. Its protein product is CASSLTGDRVNEQFF.